The source of this TCR beta chain is a study of human T cells and chemical hapten exposure. Unseparated into fractions, whole blood served as the source from which total RNA was extracted. TCRdb reanalysed the 5' RACE reads using MiXCR and keeps one entry per CDR3 protein. The sample lists 95,000 to 120,000 distinct CDR3 sequences, around 20% seen once, with approximately 2.8% in the top ten. This CDR3 contains 13 residues. Germline CDR1 reads MDHEN; CDR2 reads SYDVKM. Trimming cost V 8 bases and J 4 bases; bases outside gene matches: 7. The source is a human donor in good health. The chain employs TRBV28 and TRBJ1-2; 7 bases line up with TRBD1. CDR3: CASLKTGSYGYTF. CDR3 DNA sequence: TGTGCCAGCCTAAAGACAGGGAGCTATGGCTACACCTTC.